These 8 T cell receptor beta chains were sequenced from one sample in a study of PD-L1 blockade in urothelial cancer (dated by TCRdb to 2015 to 2018). Libraries came from the immunoSEQ multiplex PCR assay. TCRdb limited this immuneACCESS table to in-frame rearrangements with V and J called. A share of clones is missing; checked studies link under half to unresolved V genes, and the rest is unexplained. A total of 80,000 to 100,000 clones appear in this sample, about 81% of them only once. The ten biggest clones cover 9% to 9.5% of the sample. The specimen comprised PBMCs, sampled around atezolizumab (anti-PD-L1) treatment. The receptors were sampled from a man aged 65 to 85 with urothelial cancer.

This clone was seen repeatedly, ten times or more. This sequence joins TRBV6-1 and TRBJ2-7; D not resolved. The V gene's germline CDR1 is MNHNS and CDR2 SASEGT. V dropped 8 bases and J dropped 3 bases, with 11 bases sitting between them. This CDR3 is 12 amino acids long. Here the CDR3 reads CASSVVSYEQYF. As DNA, the CDR3 is TGTGCCAGCTCAGTGGTCAGCTACGAGCAGTACTTC.

This clone showed up just once. The chain links TRBV5-1 to TRBJ1-1; 9 bases agree with TRBD1. V lost 3 bases to trimming and J lost 0 bases; unmatched junction nucleotides: 12. The V gene's germline CDR1 is SGHRS and CDR2 YFSETQ. The CDR3 has 18 amino acids. CDR3 bases: TGCGCCAGCAGCTCCCTAGGGACAGGGAGTCTCATGAACACTGAAGCTTTCTTT. Translated, it gives CASSSLGTGSLMNTEAFF.

J is TRBJ2-7 and V is TRBV21-1; the DNA was not used to check the table's D call, TRBD2. TRBV21-1 is annotated as a pseudogene. This CDR3 contains 14 residues. CDR3 sequence (DNA): TGTGCCAGCAGGCGGGGGCCCTTTGTCTACGAGCAGTACTTC. This translates into CASRRGPFVYEQYF.

This chain uses TRBV7-2 with TRBJ1-1; D may be TRBD1 (5 bases). Trimming removed 5 bases from V and 4 bases from J, with 17 bases in between. Germline CDR1 is SGHTA and CDR2 is FQGNSA. The CDR3 is 15 residues long. The CDR3 loop reads CASSPDPREGTEAFF. The CDR3 DNA reads as TGTGCCAGCAGCCCTGACCCCAGGGAGGGCACTGAAGCTTTCTTT.

The chain uses TRBV7-2 and TRBJ1-1; 10 bases line up with TRBD1. Trimming removed 5 bases from V and 6 bases from J; junction bases left unmatched: 6. There are 14 residues in the CDR3. Germline lookup yields CDR1 SGHTA and CDR2 FQGNSA. CDR3 DNA sequence: TGTGCCAGCAGCCGGACAGGGGGGTCCGCTGAAGCTTTCTTT. Translated: CASSRTGGSAEAFF.

The chain employs TRBV19 and TRBJ1-5, with 7 bases identical to TRBD1. V gave up 5 bases and J gave up 2 bases; unmatched junction bases: 9. The CDR3 contains 16 residues. The germline CDR1 and CDR2 sequences are LNHDA and SQIVND (reference sequence). The CDR3 region has the DNA TGTGCCAGTAGTGACCGTCGACAGGGCGGCAATCAGCCCCAGCATTTT. This encodes CASSDRRQGGNQPQHF.

The chain links TRBV7-6 to TRBJ1-2; D might be TRBD1 (6 bases). CDR3 length: 14 amino acids. V dropped 3 bases and J dropped 7 bases, with 15 bases sitting between them. In germline, CDR1 is SGHVS, CDR2 FNYEAQ. CDR3 protein: CASSLGHPLGGYTF. CDR3 nucleotide sequence: TGTGCCAGCAGCTTGGGACACCCCTTGGGTGGCTACACCTTC.

CDR3 in amino acids: CASSATGDGYTF. CDR3 in DNA: TGTGCCAGCAGCGCTACAGGGGACGGCTACACCTTC. The chain employs TRBV5-6 and TRBJ1-2; TRBD1 matches at 7 bases. The J segment lost 8 bases and the V segment lost 4 bases, leaving 5 bases of the junction unmatched. The germline V gene encodes CDR1 SGHDT and CDR2 YYEEEE. This CDR3 has 12 amino acids. Filled out from reference TRBV5-6 and TRBJ1-2, the complete variable domain reads DAGVTQSPTHLIKTRGQQVTLRCSPKSGHDTVSWYQQALGQGPQFIFQYYEEEERQRGNFPDRFSGHQFPNYSSELNVNALLLGDSALYLCASSATGDGYTFGSGTRLTVV.